This note documents a single T cell receptor (beta chain) sequence. Its antigen is unknown. The sample is drawn from a study of CD8 T cells in ankylosing spondylitis. Germline-derived CDR1 and CDR2 are SGHVS and FQNEAQ. J gave up 3 bases and V 5 bases, and 10 bases lay outside the gene matches. The CDR3 totals 16 residues. In making TCR beta libraries, quantitative 5'-RACE with molecular barcodes was used. TCRdb reprocessed the 5' RACE reads via MiXCR and lists one record per CDR3 protein. The sample holds approximately 180,000 distinct CDR3 sequences, 15% to 20% seen once. Overall study findings and caveats: Reports say disease-linked clones showed up significantly more in matched ankylosing spondylitis synovial fluid.

The rearrangement uses TRBV7-8 and TRBJ2-3; the match to TRBD2 covers 8 bases. This clonotype was obtained from a male donor aged 5 to 30 with ankylosing spondylitis or in good health (not recorded which). Sequenced sample: blood, either unsorted or a sorted T cell fraction (not recorded which). The CDR3 DNA sequence: TGTGCCAGCAGCCGGCGGGGGGAAGTTAGAACAGATACGCAGTATTTT. It encodes CASSRRGEVRTDTQYF.